This T cell receptor (beta chain) was recovered during a study of radiotherapy plus CTLA-4 blockade in lung cancer. Study-wide findings and caveats: Early shifts in blood T cell clones, with interferon-beta, reportedly predicted response best.

Regarding this clone: Its specificity is unknown.

Each patient with chemo-refractory metastatic non-small-cell lung cancer was treated with focal radiation plus CTLA-4 blockade using ipilimumab. Profiling relied on immunoSEQ multiplex PCR, and the TCRdb table lists in-frame clones only, not all of them. The table records some 92,000 clones, more than 75% of them present only once. The CDR3 totals 12 residues. V gave up 0 bases and J gave up 8 bases, with 8 bases separating them. The V gene's germline CDR1 is SGDLS and CDR2 YYNGEE. Sample: peripheral blood, taken from a patient treated with radiotherapy plus ipilimumab. The receptor was derived from a human donor with non-small cell lung cancer who had a partial response to radiotherapy plus ipilimumab. This chain joins TRBV9 and TRBJ1-2, with unresolved D. CDR3 in amino acids: CASSVATGGYTF. The DNA of the CDR3 is TGTGCCAGCAGCGTAGCTACGGGAGGCTACACCTTC.